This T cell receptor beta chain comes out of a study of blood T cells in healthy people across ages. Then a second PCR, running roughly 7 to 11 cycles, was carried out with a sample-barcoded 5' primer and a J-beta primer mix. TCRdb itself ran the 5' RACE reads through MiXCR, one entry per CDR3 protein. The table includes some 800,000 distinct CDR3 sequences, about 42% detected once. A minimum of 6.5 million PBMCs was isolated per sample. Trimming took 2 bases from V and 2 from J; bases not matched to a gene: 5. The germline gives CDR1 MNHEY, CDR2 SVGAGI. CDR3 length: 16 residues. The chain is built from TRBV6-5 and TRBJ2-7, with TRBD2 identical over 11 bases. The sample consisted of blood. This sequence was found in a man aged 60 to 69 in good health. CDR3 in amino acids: CASSYEGLAAPYEQYF. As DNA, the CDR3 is TGTGCCAGCAGTTACGAGGGACTAGCGGCCCCCTACGAGCAGTACTTC.